This T cell receptor (beta chain) was obtained from a study of cytomegalovirus exposure and HLA in healthy donors. Losses at the gene ends were 7 bases for V and 5 bases for J; bases not matched to a gene: 8. This CDR3 spans 15 amino acids. Germline-derived CDR1 and CDR2 are MNHEY and SMNVEV (reference sequence). Vbeta (60) and Jbeta (13) primers were used in the PCR. Source study methods: Later analysis identified roughly 82 million unique TCR beta chains, 10 million to 12 million shared. Profiled with immunoSEQ multiplex PCR; TCRdb holds only in-frame clones, not every one. The DNA gave D and trimming, while V, J and clone size come from that table. The sample lists 100,000 or so clones; around 80% were seen once. This clone appeared a single time. The antigen is unknown. Findings of the study overall: Usually a TCR sequence was rare, but some public TCRs were found in many donors.

V is TRBV27 and J is TRBJ2-2; 9 bases line up with TRBD1. Sequenced input: PBMCs. The sequence came from a man in his forties in good health and CMV-seronegative. CDR3 sequence: CASKSQGARTGELFF. Written as DNA, the CDR3 is TGTGCCAGCAAGTCACAGGGGGCGCGGACCGGGGAGCTGTTTTTT.